The rows below give T cell receptor beta chains drawn from one sample of a study of blood T cell repertoires in COVID-19. TCRdb's table, derived via immunoSEQ multiplex PCR, lists solely in-frame clones and lacks some. The sample holds approximately 9,000 clones, around 80% seen once. The sample was peripheral blood. These receptors came from a human donor in a cohort sampled during active COVID-19. CDR3s include the opening cysteine and the closing phenylalanine or tryptophan. Fields, in order: D gene, J gene, V gene, clone size, CDR3 protein, CDR3 DNA. The D gene is left open where the match is weak. The size of a clone is reported for some rows only, either as once, few or many, or as a class for expanded clones.

>TRBD1|TRBJ2-2|TRBV9|-
CASSVRQGPNTGELFF
TGTGCCAGCAGCGTCCGACAGGGGCCCAACACCGGGGAGCTGTTTTTT
>TRBD2|TRBJ2-5|TRBV9|-
CASSVELAGGQTQYF
TGTGCCAGCAGCGTAGAATTAGCGGGGGGCCAGACCCAGTACTTC
>TRBD1|TRBJ2-1|TRBV5-1|-
CASSSGTGSYNEQFF
TGCGCCAGCAGTTCCGGGACAGGGAGCTACAATGAGCAGTTCTTC
>-|TRBJ1-2|TRBV10-3|-
CAISDGVYGYTF
TGTGCCATCAGTGACGGGGTCTATGGCTACACCTTC
>TRBD2|TRBJ2-3|TRBV29-1|-
CSVELAGGRGTDTQYF
TGCAGCGTTGAACTCGCGGGGGGGCGAGGCACAGATACGCAGTATTTT
>TRBD2|TRBJ2-2|TRBV18|-
CASSPGLAGVTGELFF
TGTGCCAGCTCACCGGGACTAGCGGGTGTCACCGGGGAGCTGTTTTTT
>-|TRBJ1-2|TRBV28|-
CASSTLAVLLRTNYGYTF
TGTGCCAGCAGTACGTTGGCGGTACTACTTCGAACTAACTATGGCTACACCTTC
>TRBD1|TRBJ1-2|TRBV29-1|-
CSVEQGAGVYGYIF
TGCAGCGTTGAACAGGGGGCTGGAGTCTATGGCTACATCTTC
>-|TRBJ1-6|TRBV5-1|-
CASSLGTGKYNSPLHF
TGCGCCAGCAGCTTGGGAACAGGAAAGTATAATTCACCCCTCCACTTT
>TRBD1|TRBJ1-6|TRBV6-6|-
CASSAGQGTSSPLHF
TGTGCCAGCAGTGCGGGACAGGGTACTTCTTCACCCCTCCACTTT
>-|TRBJ2-7|TRBV7-9|-
CASSLNQGGPYEQYF
TGTGCCAGCAGCTTAAACCAGGGGGGTCCCTACGAGCAGTACTTC
>TRBD2|TRBJ2-7|TRBV3-1/TRBV3-2|-
CASSPGLAGSYEQYF
TGTGCCAGCAGCCCAGGTCTAGCGGGGTCCTACGAGCAGTACTTC
>-|TRBJ1-5|TRBV29-1|-
CSVARGVNQPQHF
TGCAGCGTTGCTAGGGGCGTCAATCAGCCCCAGCATTTT
>-|TRBJ1-4|TRBV7-9|-
CASSLLRGRGNEKLFF
TGTGCCAGCAGCTTATTGCGGGGAAGGGGTAATGAAAAACTGTTTTTT
>TRBD1|TRBJ2-1|TRBV6-5|-
CASSPGTGWPNEQFF
TGTGCCAGCAGTCCCGGGACAGGGTGGCCCAATGAGCAGTTCTTC
>-|TRBJ1-3|TRBV27|-
CASSLSPGLGNTIYF
TGTGCCAGCAGTTTATCCCCAGGGCTCGGAAACACCATATATTTT
>-|TRBJ1-3|TRBV5-1|-
CASSLEGVTSGNTIYF
TGCGCCAGCAGCTTGGAGGGAGTAACCTCTGGAAACACCATATATTTT
>TRBD1|TRBJ1-1|TRBV6-5|-
CASSLQGSLNTEAFF
TGTGCCAGCAGCCTACAGGGGTCCCTGAACACTGAAGCTTTCTTT
>-|TRBJ2-5|TRBV13|-
CASSSRGNLQETQYF
TGTGCCAGCAGCTCCAGGGGAAATTTACAAGAGACCCAGTACTTC
>-|TRBJ2-1|TRBV19|-
CASSDPGPYNEQFF
TGTGCCAGTAGCGATCCAGGCCCTTACAATGAGCAGTTCTTC
>-|TRBJ2-3|TRBV19|once
CASRGSRVADTQYF
TGTGCCAGTAGGGGGAGCCGGGTAGCAGATACGCAGTATTTT
>-|TRBJ2-1|TRBV11-3|-
CASSLSNWAISYNEQFF
TGTGCCAGCAGCCTAAGCAACTGGGCAATCTCCTACAATGAGCAGTTCTTC
>TRBD2|TRBJ2-1|TRBV7-2|-
CASSLAWSGGGSYNEQFF
TGTGCCAGCAGCTTAGCGTGGAGCGGGGGTGGGTCCTACAATGAGCAGTTCTTC
>-|TRBJ1-4|TRBV6-5|few
CASSYSFGGFKLFF
TGTGCCAGCAGTTACTCGTTTGGGGGGTTCAAACTGTTTTTT
>TRBD1|TRBJ2-3|TRBV7-9|-
CASSPGQGHGDTQYF
TGTGCCAGCAGCCCGGGACAGGGTCATGGAGATACGCAGTATTTT
>TRBD2|TRBJ2-3|TRBV4-3|-
CASSQEPGEGSDTQYF
TGCGCCAGCAGCCAAGAACCGGGGGAGGGGTCAGATACGCAGTATTTT
>TRBD2|TRBJ2-1|TRBV29-1|-
CSGKRGGRNEQFF
TGCAGCGGTAAGCGGGGGGGCCGGAATGAGCAGTTCTTC
>TRBD2|TRBJ2-1|TRBV5-1|-
CASSLVQAGGGEQFF
TGCGCCAGCAGCTTGGTTCAGGCGGGGGGCGGTGAGCAGTTCTTC
>TRBD1|TRBJ2-5|TRBV28|once
CASSSPGGWTQYF
TGTGCCAGCAGTAGCCCAGGGGGCTGGACCCAGTACTTC